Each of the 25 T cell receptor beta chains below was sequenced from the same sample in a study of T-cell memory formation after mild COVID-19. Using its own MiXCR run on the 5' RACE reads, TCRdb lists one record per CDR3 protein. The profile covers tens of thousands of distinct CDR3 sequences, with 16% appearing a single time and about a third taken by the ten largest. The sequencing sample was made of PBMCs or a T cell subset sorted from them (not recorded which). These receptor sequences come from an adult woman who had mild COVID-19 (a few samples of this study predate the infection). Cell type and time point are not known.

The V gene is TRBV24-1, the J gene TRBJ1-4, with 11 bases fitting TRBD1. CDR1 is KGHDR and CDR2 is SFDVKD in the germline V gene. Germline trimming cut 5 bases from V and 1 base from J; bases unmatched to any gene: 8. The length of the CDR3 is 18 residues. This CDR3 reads CATSAGWTGGQTNEKLFF. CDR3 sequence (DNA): TGTGCCACCAGTGCTGGTTGGACAGGGGGCCAAACTAATGAAAAACTGTTTTTT.

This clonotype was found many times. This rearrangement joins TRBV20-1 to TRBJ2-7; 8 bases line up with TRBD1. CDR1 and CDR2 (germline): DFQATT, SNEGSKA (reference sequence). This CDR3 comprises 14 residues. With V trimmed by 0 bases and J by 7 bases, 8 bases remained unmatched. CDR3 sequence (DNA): TGCAGTGCTAGAGAGAGACAGGGGATCACGGAGCAGTACTTC. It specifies CSARERQGITEQYF.

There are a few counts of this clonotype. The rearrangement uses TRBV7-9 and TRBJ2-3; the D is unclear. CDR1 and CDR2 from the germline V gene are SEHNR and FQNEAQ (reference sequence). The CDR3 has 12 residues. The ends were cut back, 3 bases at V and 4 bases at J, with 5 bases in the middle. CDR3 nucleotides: TGTGCCAGCAGCTTGAGCGCAGATACGCAGTATTTT. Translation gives CASSLSADTQYF.

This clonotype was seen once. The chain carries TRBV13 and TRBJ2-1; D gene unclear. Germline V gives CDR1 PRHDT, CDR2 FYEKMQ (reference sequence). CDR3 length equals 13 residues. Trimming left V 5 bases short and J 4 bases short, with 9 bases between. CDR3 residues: CASSPTVYNEQFF. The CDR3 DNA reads TGTGCCAGCAGCCCCACCGTGTACAATGAGCAGTTCTTC.

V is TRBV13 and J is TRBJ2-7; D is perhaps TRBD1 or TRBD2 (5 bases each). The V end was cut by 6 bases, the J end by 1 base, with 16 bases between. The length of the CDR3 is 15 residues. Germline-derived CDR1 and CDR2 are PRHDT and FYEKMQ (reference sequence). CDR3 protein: CASRDQAGSSYEQYF. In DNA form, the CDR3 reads TGTGCCAGCAGGGACCAGGCAGGGAGTTCCTACGAGCAGTACTTC. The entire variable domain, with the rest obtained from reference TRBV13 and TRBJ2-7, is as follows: AAGVIQSPRHLIKEKRETATLKCYPIPRHDTVYWYQQGPGQDPQFLISFYEKMQSDKGSIPDRFSAQQFSDYHSELNMSSLELGDSALYFCASRDQAGSSYEQYFGPGTRLTVT.

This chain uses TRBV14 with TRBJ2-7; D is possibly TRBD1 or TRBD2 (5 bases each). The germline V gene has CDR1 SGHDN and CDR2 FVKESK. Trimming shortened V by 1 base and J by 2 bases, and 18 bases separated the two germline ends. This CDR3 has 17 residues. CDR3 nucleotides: TGTGCCAGCAGCCAAGGGGTGCCCGGGACCCTTGCCTACGAGCAGTACTTC. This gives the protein CASSQGVPGTLAYEQYF.

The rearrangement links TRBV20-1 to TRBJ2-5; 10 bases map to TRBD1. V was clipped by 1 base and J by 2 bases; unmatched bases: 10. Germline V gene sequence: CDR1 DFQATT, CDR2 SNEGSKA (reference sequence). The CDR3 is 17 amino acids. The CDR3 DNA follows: TGCAGTGCTAGAGGCGACGACAGGGGGCCGACTCAAGAGACCCAGTACTTC. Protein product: CSARGDDRGPTQETQYF.

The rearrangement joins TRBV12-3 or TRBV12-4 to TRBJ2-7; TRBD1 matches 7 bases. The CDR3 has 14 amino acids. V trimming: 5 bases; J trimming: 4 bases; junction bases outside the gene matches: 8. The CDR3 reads CASSAPGQRYEQYF. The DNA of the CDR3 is TGTGCCAGCAGTGCTCCGGGACAGCGATACGAGCAGTACTTC.

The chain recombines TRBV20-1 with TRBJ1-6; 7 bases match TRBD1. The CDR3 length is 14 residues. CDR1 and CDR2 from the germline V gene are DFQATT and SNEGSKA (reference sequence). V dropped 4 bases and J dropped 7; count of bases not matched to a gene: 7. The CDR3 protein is CSAMLRDSNSPLHF. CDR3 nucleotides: TGCAGTGCTATGCTCCGGGACAGCAATTCACCCCTCCACTTT.

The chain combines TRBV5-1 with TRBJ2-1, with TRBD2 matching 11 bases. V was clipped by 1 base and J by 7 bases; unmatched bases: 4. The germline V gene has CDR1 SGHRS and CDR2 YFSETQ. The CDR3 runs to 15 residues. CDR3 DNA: TGCGCCAGCAGCTTGAGTACTAGCGGGAGTAATGAGCAGTTCTTC. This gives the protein CASSLSTSGSNEQFF. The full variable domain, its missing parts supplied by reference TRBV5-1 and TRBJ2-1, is KAGVTQTPRYLIKTRGQQVTLSCSPISGHRSVSWYQQTPGQGLQFLFEYFSETQRNKGNFPGRFSGRQFSNSRSEMNVSTLELGDSALYLCASSLSTSGSNEQFFGPGTRLTVL.

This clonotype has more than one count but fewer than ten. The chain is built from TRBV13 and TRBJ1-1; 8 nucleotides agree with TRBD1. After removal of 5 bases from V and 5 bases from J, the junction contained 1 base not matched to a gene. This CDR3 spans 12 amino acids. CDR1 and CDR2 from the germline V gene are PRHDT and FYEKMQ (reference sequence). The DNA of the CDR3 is TGTGCCAGCAGCGACAGGGGTACTGAAGCTTTCTTT. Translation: CASSDRGTEAFF.

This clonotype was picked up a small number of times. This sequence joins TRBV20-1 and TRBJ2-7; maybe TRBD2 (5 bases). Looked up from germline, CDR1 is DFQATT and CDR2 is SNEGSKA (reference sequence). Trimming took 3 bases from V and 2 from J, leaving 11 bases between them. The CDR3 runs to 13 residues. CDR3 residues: CSASRLATYEQYF. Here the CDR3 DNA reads TGCAGTGCTAGTCGTCTAGCTACCTACGAGCAGTACTTC.

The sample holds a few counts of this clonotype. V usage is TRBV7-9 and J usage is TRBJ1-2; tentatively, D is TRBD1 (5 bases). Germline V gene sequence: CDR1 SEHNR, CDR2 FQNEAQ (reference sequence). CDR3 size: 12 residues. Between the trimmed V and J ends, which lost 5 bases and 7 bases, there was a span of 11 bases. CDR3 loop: CASSPPGPGYTF. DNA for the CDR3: TGTGCCAGCAGCCCGCCGGGACCTGGCTACACCTTC.

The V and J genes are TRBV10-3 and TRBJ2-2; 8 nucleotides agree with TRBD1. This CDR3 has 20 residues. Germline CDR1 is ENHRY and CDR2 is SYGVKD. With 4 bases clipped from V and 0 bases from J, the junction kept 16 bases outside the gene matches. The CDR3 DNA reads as TGTGCCATCAGTGGGACAGGGAGAGACCGTCTAACGGCGAACACCGGGGAGCTGTTTTTT. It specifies CAISGTGRDRLTANTGELFF.

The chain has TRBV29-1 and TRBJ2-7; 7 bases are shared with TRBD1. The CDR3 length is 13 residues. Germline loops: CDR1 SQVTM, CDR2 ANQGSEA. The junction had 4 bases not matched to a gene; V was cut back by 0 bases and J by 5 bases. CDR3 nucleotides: TGCAGCGTTGAAGACGGACAGGTAAACGAGCAGTACTTC. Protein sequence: CSVEDGQVNEQYF.

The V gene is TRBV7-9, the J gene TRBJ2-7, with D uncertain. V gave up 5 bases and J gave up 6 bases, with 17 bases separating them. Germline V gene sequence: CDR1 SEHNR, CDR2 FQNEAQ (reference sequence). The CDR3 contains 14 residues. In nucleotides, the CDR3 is TGTGCCAGCAGCCCCAGGCATGATCCCTTCGAGCAGTACTTC. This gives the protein CASSPRHDPFEQYF.

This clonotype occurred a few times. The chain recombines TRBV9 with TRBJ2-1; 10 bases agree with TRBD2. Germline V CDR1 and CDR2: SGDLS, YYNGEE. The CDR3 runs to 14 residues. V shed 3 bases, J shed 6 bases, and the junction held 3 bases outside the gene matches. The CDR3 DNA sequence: TGTGCCAGCAGCGCCAGCGGGAGGGCCAATGAGCAGTTCTTC. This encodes CASSASGRANEQFF.

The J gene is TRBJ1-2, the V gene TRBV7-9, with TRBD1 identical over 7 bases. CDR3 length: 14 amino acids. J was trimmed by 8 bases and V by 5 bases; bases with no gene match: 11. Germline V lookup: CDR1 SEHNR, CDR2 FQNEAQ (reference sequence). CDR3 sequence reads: CASSPQGDLWGYTF. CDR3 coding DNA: TGTGCCAGCAGCCCCCAGGGGGACCTCTGGGGCTACACCTTC.

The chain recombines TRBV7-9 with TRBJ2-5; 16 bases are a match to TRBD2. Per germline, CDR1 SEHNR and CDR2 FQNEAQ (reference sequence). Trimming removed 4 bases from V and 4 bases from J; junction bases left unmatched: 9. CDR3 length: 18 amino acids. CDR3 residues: CASSSPGLAGGPPETQYF. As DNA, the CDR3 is TGTGCCAGCAGCTCTCCGGGACTAGCGGGGGGGCCACCAGAGACCCAGTACTTC.

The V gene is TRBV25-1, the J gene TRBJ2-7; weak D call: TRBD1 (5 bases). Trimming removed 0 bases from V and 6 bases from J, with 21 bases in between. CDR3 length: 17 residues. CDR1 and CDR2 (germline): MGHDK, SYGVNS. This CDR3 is CASSEYLTAQGFTEQYF. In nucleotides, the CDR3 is TGTGCCAGCAGTGAATATTTGACAGCCCAGGGATTTACCGAGCAGTACTTC.

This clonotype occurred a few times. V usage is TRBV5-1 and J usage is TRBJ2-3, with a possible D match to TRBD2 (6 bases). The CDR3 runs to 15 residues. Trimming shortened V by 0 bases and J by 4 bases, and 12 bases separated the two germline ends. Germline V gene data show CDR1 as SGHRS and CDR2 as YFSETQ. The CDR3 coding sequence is TGCGCCAGCAGCTTGGCTTGGGGGGAGCCAGATACGCAGTATTTT. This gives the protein CASSLAWGEPDTQYF. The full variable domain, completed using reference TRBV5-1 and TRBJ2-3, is KAGVTQTPRYLIKTRGQQVTLSCSPISGHRSVSWYQQTPGQGLQFLFEYFSETQRNKGNFPGRFSGRQFSNSRSEMNVSTLELGDSALYLCASSLAWGEPDTQYFGPGTRLTVL.

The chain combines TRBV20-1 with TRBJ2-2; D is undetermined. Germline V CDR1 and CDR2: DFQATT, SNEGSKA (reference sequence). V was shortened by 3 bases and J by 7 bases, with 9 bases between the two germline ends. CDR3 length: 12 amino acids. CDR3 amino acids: CSASGNHGELFF. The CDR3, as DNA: TGCAGTGCTAGTGGGAACCACGGGGAGCTGTTTTTT.

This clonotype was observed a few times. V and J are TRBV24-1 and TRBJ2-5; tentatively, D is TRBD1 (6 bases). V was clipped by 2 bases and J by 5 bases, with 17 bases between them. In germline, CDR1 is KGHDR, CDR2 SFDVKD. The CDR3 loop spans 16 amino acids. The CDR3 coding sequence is TGTGCCACCAGTGATTGGAGTGGCAGGGGTTGGGAGACCCAGTACTTC. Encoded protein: CATSDWSGRGWETQYF.

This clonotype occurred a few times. The chain's CDR3 is CAWSWKQGSYEQQYF. The CDR3 DNA is TGTGCCTGGAGTTGGAAACAGGGCTCCTACGAGCAGCAGTACTTC. V gene TRBV30 combines with J gene TRBJ2-7; the D gene is possibly TRBD1 (6 bases). CDR1 and CDR2 from the germline V gene are GTSNPN and SVGIG (reference sequence). This CDR3 has 15 residues. With 2 bases removed from V and 8 bases from J, the gap between germline ends came to 22 bases.

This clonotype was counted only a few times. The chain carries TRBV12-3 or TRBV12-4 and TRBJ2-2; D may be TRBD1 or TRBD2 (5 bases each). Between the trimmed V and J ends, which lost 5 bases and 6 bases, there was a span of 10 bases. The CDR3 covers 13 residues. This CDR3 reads CASSPGTPGELFF. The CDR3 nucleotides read TGTGCCAGCAGTCCCGGGACCCCCGGGGAGCTGTTTTTT.